Listed below are T cell receptor beta chains from one sample, sequenced in a study of T-cell reconstitution after alpha-beta-depleted transplantation in children. TCRdb itself ran the PCR reads through MiXCR, one entry per CDR3 protein. Here the sample spans hundreds of thousands of distinct CDR3 sequences, around 16% being singletons. The input for sequencing was PBMCs from the stem cell graft donor, taken from the stem cell graft. These receptors originate from a human donor who donated a stem cell graft to a child with acute myeloid leukemia. Both conserved end residues are trimmed from each CDR3. Fields, in order: CDR3 length, V gene, J gene, clone size, CDR3 protein. The size entry is marked missing in some rows and otherwise reads once, few, many or a size class.

cdr3_length: 16
v_call: TRBV27
j_call: TRBJ1-1
clone_size: .
cdr3_aa: ASSLSRTGWTVNTEAF

cdr3_length: 14
v_call: TRBV20-1
j_call: TRBJ2-3
clone_size: few
cdr3_aa: SVEEGTRARTDTQY

cdr3_length: 12
v_call: TRBV12-3/TRBV12-4
j_call: TRBJ2-7
clone_size: .
cdr3_aa: ASSLAAGGREQY

cdr3_length: 13
v_call: TRBV24-1
j_call: TRBJ2-5
clone_size: .
cdr3_aa: ATSDIDRYQETQY

cdr3_length: 15
v_call: TRBV20-1
j_call: TRBJ2-1
clone_size: .
cdr3_aa: SASILAGHSSYNEQF

cdr3_length: 14
v_call: TRBV7-2
j_call: TRBJ1-1
clone_size: few
cdr3_aa: ASSLGGQGSNTEAF

cdr3_length: 10
v_call: TRBV12-3/TRBV12-4
j_call: TRBJ2-3
clone_size: few
cdr3_aa: ASALKVDTQY

cdr3_length: 13
v_call: TRBV3-1
j_call: TRBJ1-2
clone_size: few
cdr3_aa: ASSPTDMGVYGYT

cdr3_length: 12
v_call: TRBV11-2
j_call: TRBJ2-5
clone_size: .
cdr3_aa: ASSLGGLRETQY

cdr3_length: 14
v_call: TRBV29-1
j_call: TRBJ2-1
clone_size: many
cdr3_aa: SVAERQGRIGNEQF

cdr3_length: 15
v_call: TRBV4-3
j_call: TRBJ2-1
clone_size: .
cdr3_aa: ASSQALLAPYRGEQF

cdr3_length: 14
v_call: TRBV29-1
j_call: TRBJ2-2
clone_size: .
cdr3_aa: SVVWDGGAGTGELF

cdr3_length: 13
v_call: TRBV7-3
j_call: TRBJ1-2
clone_size: .
cdr3_aa: ASSPKGQSGGGYT

cdr3_length: 13
v_call: TRBV10-2
j_call: TRBJ1-4
clone_size: .
cdr3_aa: ASRSWDSVNEKLF

cdr3_length: 13
v_call: TRBV7-2
j_call: TRBJ2-6
clone_size: .
cdr3_aa: ASSFENSGANVLT

cdr3_length: 13
v_call: TRBV7-2
j_call: TRBJ1-1
clone_size: few
cdr3_aa: ASSLGAGVRTEAF

cdr3_length: 14
v_call: TRBV28
j_call: TRBJ1-2
clone_size: .
cdr3_aa: ASSSFGLEPSYGYT

cdr3_length: 13
v_call: TRBV12-3/TRBV12-4
j_call: TRBJ1-1
clone_size: few
cdr3_aa: ASSLAPVRNTEAF

cdr3_length: 13
v_call: TRBV6-1
j_call: TRBJ2-3
clone_size: .
cdr3_aa: ASRVTSAYTDTQY

cdr3_length: 11
v_call: TRBV7-2
j_call: TRBJ2-5
clone_size: few
cdr3_aa: ASSLVETGPYY

cdr3_length: 11
v_call: TRBV25-1
j_call: TRBJ1-1
clone_size: .
cdr3_aa: AWEGRRNTEAF

cdr3_length: 13
v_call: TRBV15
j_call: TRBJ1-1
clone_size: many
cdr3_aa: ATSREWGHGTEAF

cdr3_length: 9
v_call: TRBV29-1
j_call: TRBJ1-4
clone_size: many
cdr3_aa: SVAGGGKLF

cdr3_length: 12
v_call: TRBV11-2
j_call: TRBJ2-4
clone_size: .
cdr3_aa: ASSLGSTGGIQY

cdr3_length: 11
v_call: TRBV20-1
j_call: TRBJ1-1
clone_size: many
cdr3_aa: SASTGPNTEAF

cdr3_length: 13
v_call: TRBV28
j_call: TRBJ2-1
clone_size: few
cdr3_aa: ASSFGPIRPNEQF

cdr3_length: 12
v_call: TRBV29-1
j_call: TRBJ2-1
clone_size: many
cdr3_aa: SVEDQRRTWEQF

cdr3_length: 11
v_call: TRBV29-1
j_call: TRBJ2-3
clone_size: many
cdr3_aa: SVGGPTTDTQY

cdr3_length: 12
v_call: TRBV7-2
j_call: TRBJ2-5
clone_size: many
cdr3_aa: ASSLERYQETQY

cdr3_length: 12
v_call: TRBV20-1
j_call: TRBJ2-7
clone_size: few
cdr3_aa: SARAGTSGHEQY

cdr3_length: 11
v_call: TRBV5-1
j_call: TRBJ2-7
clone_size: .
cdr3_aa: ASSLVEGGEQY

cdr3_length: 12
v_call: TRBV7-3
j_call: TRBJ2-2
clone_size: few
cdr3_aa: ASSLAGADGELF

cdr3_length: 13
v_call: TRBV9
j_call: TRBJ2-1
clone_size: few
cdr3_aa: ASSVFGGAGNEQF

cdr3_length: 12
v_call: TRBV5-1
j_call: TRBJ2-1
clone_size: many
cdr3_aa: ASSLDGSYNEQF

cdr3_length: 12
v_call: TRBV15
j_call: TRBJ1-1
clone_size: few
cdr3_aa: ATSKTGSGTEAF

cdr3_length: 13
v_call: TRBV7-9
j_call: TRBJ1-1
clone_size: .
cdr3_aa: ASSLMGPLNTEAF

cdr3_length: 13
v_call: TRBV7-9
j_call: TRBJ2-1
clone_size: .
cdr3_aa: ASSLARGGDNEQF

cdr3_length: 13
v_call: TRBV20-1
j_call: TRBJ2-7
clone_size: .
cdr3_aa: SARAGTSGEYEQY

cdr3_length: 15
v_call: TRBV9
j_call: TRBJ2-6
clone_size: .
cdr3_aa: ASSVKQDDSGANVLT

cdr3_length: 15
v_call: TRBV5-1
j_call: TRBJ1-1
clone_size: .
cdr3_aa: ASSPGLRNQMNTEAF

cdr3_length: 12
v_call: TRBV20-1
j_call: TRBJ2-1
clone_size: many
cdr3_aa: SARVLAVWNEQF

cdr3_length: 14
v_call: TRBV5-1
j_call: TRBJ2-2
clone_size: .
cdr3_aa: ASSQRRGSDTGELF

cdr3_length: 13
v_call: TRBV7-9
j_call: TRBJ2-3
clone_size: .
cdr3_aa: ASSNRSGVGDTQY

cdr3_length: 10
v_call: TRBV7-9
j_call: TRBJ2-1
clone_size: .
cdr3_aa: ASSYEGNEQF

cdr3_length: 11
v_call: TRBV5-1
j_call: TRBJ2-3
clone_size: .
cdr3_aa: ASHRGGADTQY

cdr3_length: 13
v_call: TRBV15
j_call: TRBJ1-4
clone_size: .
cdr3_aa: ATSRDLGHNEKLF

cdr3_length: 17
v_call: TRBV9
j_call: TRBJ2-1
clone_size: many
cdr3_aa: ASSLRPGTGEGIYNEQF

cdr3_length: 16
v_call: TRBV12-3/TRBV12-4
j_call: TRBJ2-2
clone_size: .
cdr3_aa: ASSLDPRNRKDTGELF

cdr3_length: 14
v_call: TRBV6-5
j_call: TRBJ2-3
clone_size: many
cdr3_aa: ASSYAGRGLADTQY

cdr3_length: 14
v_call: TRBV20-1
j_call: TRBJ1-4
clone_size: .
cdr3_aa: SARGRRGVSNEKLF

cdr3_length: 10
v_call: TRBV20-1
j_call: TRBJ1-2
clone_size: many
cdr3_aa: SAREDFSGYT

cdr3_length: 12
v_call: TRBV6-5
j_call: TRBJ1-2
clone_size: many
cdr3_aa: ASSYSSAHYGYT

cdr3_length: 13
v_call: TRBV30
j_call: TRBJ1-1
clone_size: .
cdr3_aa: AWSVPRGGDTEAF

cdr3_length: 15
v_call: TRBV5-1
j_call: TRBJ2-1
clone_size: .
cdr3_aa: ASSPTGATSSYNEQF

cdr3_length: 11
v_call: TRBV5-1
j_call: TRBJ1-2
clone_size: .
cdr3_aa: ASSSRRAVGYT

cdr3_length: 12
v_call: TRBV5-6
j_call: TRBJ2-2
clone_size: .
cdr3_aa: ASSLGGHTGELF

cdr3_length: 11
v_call: TRBV20-1
j_call: TRBJ2-2
clone_size: many
cdr3_aa: SATGPNTGELF

cdr3_length: 11
v_call: TRBV30
j_call: TRBJ1-2
clone_size: .
cdr3_aa: ACDDRGISGYT

cdr3_length: 13
v_call: TRBV24-1
j_call: TRBJ1-1
clone_size: few
cdr3_aa: ATRQAGGENTEAF

cdr3_length: 15
v_call: TRBV24-1
j_call: TRBJ2-1
clone_size: .
cdr3_aa: ATSESFRGSSYNEQF